This T cell receptor (beta chain) was observed in a study of cytomegalovirus exposure and HLA in healthy donors. Study observations and caveats: Association of 16,951 TCR beta sequences with HLA alleles was found at 0.05 false discovery rate in a later analysis. The authors assumed roughly uniform sequencing depth across donors for presence/absence analyses. Under in vitro conditions, a few CMV-associated chains were confirmed as specific for CMV antigens.

Trimming stripped 3 bases from V and 8 bases from J, with 14 bases between. The CDR3 is made up of 14 amino acids. Germline lookup yields CDR1 SGHDT and CDR2 YYEEEE. PCR employed 60 Vbeta and 13 Jbeta primers. The data were produced by immunoSEQ multiplex PCR, yet TCRdb's version contains in-frame clones alone and is incomplete. The sample lists roughly 110,000 clones; 60% to 85% were seen once. A note on this clone: Its antigen is still unknown.

This TCR came from a female donor in good health and CMV-seronegative. This sequence joins TRBV5-6 and TRBJ1-4; D gene ambiguous. The material sequenced was PBMCs. CDR3 loop: CASSSRGVREKLFF. In DNA form, the CDR3 reads TGTGCCAGCAGCTCCCGAGGAGTGAGGGAAAAACTGTTTTTT.